Presented here are 5 T cell receptor beta chains from one specimen sequenced in a study of CD8 T cells in ankylosing spondylitis (dated 2017 in TCRdb). Library construction relied on 5' RACE. The run used an Illumina HiSeq 2500. TCRdb itself trimmed the public reads at Q25 with fastp, ran MiXCR and retained productive beta chains. Rows are unified per CDR3 protein, each entry keeping the most common DNA and genes. The sample contains a few hundred thousand distinct CDR3 sequences, 15% to 20% of them found a single time. Around 30% of the sample is taken by the ten largest. Sequencing was done on a sample of blood, either unsorted or a sorted T cell fraction (not recorded which). The origin of the receptors is a male donor with ankylosing spondylitis or in good health (not recorded which).

To note about this clonotype: This sequence may be a read error, since a much larger clone differs from it by one base. The chain carries TRBV4-3 and TRBJ2-2; 13 bases are shared with TRBD2. CDR3 length: 16 residues. Germline V gene data show CDR1 as LGHNA and CDR2 as YSLEER. The CDR3 DNA reads TGCGCCAGCAGCCCCGGGACTAGCGGGAATACCGAGGAGCTGTTTTTT. Protein product: CASSPGTSGNTEELFF.

The chain couples TRBV7-2 to TRBJ2-2; 9 bases line up with TRBD2. Looked up from germline, CDR1 is SGHTA and CDR2 is FQGNSA. This CDR3 has 14 residues. V dropped 10 bases and J dropped 7; count of bases not matched to a gene: 10. The chain's CDR3 is CATLSAGGNGELFF. CDR3 DNA sequence: TGTGCCACCCTCTCCGCGGGAGGGAACGGGGAGCTGTTTTTT.

The rearrangement links TRBV12-3 or TRBV12-4 to TRBJ2-6; D remains unclear. V lost 7 bases, J lost 5 bases, and 6 bases lay in between. The CDR3 runs 12 residues. In nucleotides, the CDR3 is TGTGCCAGCACTTCCCGGGCCAACGTCCTGACTTTC. Translation gives CASTSRANVLTF.

The J gene is TRBJ2-1, the V gene TRBV20-1, with 9 bases lining up with TRBD2. This CDR3 is built from 16 residues. CDR1 is DFQATT and CDR2 is SNEGSKA in the germline V gene (reference sequence). V trimming: 5 bases; J trimming: 8 bases; junction bases outside the gene matches: 16. The CDR3 here is CSAPPHPAGGPHEQFF. In DNA form, the CDR3 reads TGCAGTGCTCCACCTCACCCAGCGGGAGGTCCCCATGAGCAGTTCTTC.

This chain connects TRBV29-1 to TRBJ2-7, with 7 bases lining up with TRBD1. The V gene's germline CDR1 is SQVTM and CDR2 ANQGSEA. CDR3 length equals 11 residues. Trimming cost V 7 bases and J 5 bases; bases outside gene matches: 5. CDR3 coding DNA: TGCAGCGAGGTGACAGGGAACGAGCAGTACTTC. Amino acids: CSEVTGNEQYF.